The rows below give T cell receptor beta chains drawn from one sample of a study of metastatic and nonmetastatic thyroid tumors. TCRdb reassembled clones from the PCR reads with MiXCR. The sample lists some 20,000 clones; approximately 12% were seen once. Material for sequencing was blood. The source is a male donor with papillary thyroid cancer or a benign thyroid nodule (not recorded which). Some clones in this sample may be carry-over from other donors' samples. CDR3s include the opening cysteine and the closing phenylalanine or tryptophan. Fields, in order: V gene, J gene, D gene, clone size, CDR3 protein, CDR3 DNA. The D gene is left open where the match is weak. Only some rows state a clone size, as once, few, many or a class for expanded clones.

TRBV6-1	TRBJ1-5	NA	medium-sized	CASRTVSNQPQHF	TGTGCCAGCAGGACAGTTAGCAATCAGCCCCAGCATTTT
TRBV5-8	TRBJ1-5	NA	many	CASSLVLSNQPQHF	TGTGCCAGCAGCTTGGTCCTTAGCAATCAGCCCCAGCATTTT
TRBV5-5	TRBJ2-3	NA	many	CASSQVRDTQYF	TGTGCCAGCAGCCAAGTCAGAGATACGCAGTATTTT
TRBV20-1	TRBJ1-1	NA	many	CSAGTANTEAFF	TGCAGTGCTGGGACGGCGAACACTGAAGCTTTCTTT
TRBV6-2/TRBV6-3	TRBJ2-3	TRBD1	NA	CASTRTGETDTQYF	TGTGCCAGCACCCGGACAGGGGAAACAGATACGCAGTATTTT
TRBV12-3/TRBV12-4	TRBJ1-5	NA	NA	CASSLWVRCNQPQHF	TGTGCCAGCAGTTTATGGGTGCGCTGCAATCAGCCCCAGCATTTT
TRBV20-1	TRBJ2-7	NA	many	CILQGEAYEQYF	TGCATACTACAGGGCGAAGCCTACGAGCAGTACTTC
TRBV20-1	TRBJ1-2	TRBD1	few	CSARGQGAGGYTF	TGCAGTGCTAGAGGACAGGGGGCAGGGGGCTACACCTTC
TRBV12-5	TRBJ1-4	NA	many	CASGLVQAGNEKLFF	TGTGCTAGTGGTTTGGTACAAGCAGGGAATGAAAAACTGTTTTTT
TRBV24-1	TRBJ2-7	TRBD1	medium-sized	CATSHRGRTYEQYF	TGTGCCACCAGTCACAGGGGGAGGACCTACGAGCAGTACTTC
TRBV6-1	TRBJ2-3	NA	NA	CASSGRGSKDTQYF	TGTGCCAGCAGTGGCCGGGGCTCAAAAGATACGCAGTATTTT
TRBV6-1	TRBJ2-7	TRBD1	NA	CASSGTGFEQYF	TGTGCCAGCTCCGGGACAGGTTTCGAGCAGTACTTC
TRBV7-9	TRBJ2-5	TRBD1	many	CASSRTGEGETQYF	TGTGCCAGCAGCAGGACAGGGGAAGGCGAGACCCAGTACTTC
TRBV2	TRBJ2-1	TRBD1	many	CASSERGTGSYNEQFF	TGTGCCAGCAGTGAAAGGGGGACAGGATCTTACAATGAGCAGTTCTTC
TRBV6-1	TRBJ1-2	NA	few	CASSADGFRRYTF	TGTGCCAGCAGTGCGGACGGATTTAGACGCTACACCTTC
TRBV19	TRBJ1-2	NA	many	CASSSQVLLGGYTF	TGTGCCAGTAGTTCCCAGGTTCTTTTAGGTGGCTACACCTTC
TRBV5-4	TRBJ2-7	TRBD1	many	CASSFRDRTYEQYF	TGTGCCAGCAGCTTCCGGGACAGGACCTACGAGCAGTACTTC
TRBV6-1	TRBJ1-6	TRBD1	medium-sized	CASRSTGSSLNSPLHF	TGTGCCAGCAGATCGACAGGGTCCTCGTTAAATTCACCCCTCCACTTT
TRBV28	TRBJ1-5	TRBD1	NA	CASSFEGAVGPQHF	TGTGCCAGCAGTTTCGAGGGGGCGGTGGGGCCCCAGCATTTT
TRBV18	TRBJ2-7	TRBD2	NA	CASSRTSGSFGTYEQYF	TGTGCCAGCTCCAGGACTAGCGGGAGTTTTGGGACCTACGAGCAGTACTTC
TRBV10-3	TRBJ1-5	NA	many	CAISDHLGQRNQPQHF	TGTGCCATCAGTGACCACCTAGGGCAGAGAAATCAGCCCCAGCATTTT
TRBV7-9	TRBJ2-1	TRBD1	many	CASSAYRLYETGDDNEQFF	TGTGCCAGCAGCGCTTATAGGTTGTATGAGACAGGGGATGATAATGAGCAGTTCTTC
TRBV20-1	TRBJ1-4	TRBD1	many	CSARPHRGLNEKLFF	TGCAGTGCTAGACCCCACAGGGGGCTAAACGAAAAACTGTTTTTT
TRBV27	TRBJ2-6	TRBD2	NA	CASRPGLRYSGANVLTF	TGTGCCAGCAGGCCGGGACTAAGGTACTCTGGGGCCAACGTCCTGACTTTC
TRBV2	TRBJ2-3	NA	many	CASSEEGADTQYF	TGTGCCAGCAGTGAAGAAGGGGCCGATACGCAGTATTTT
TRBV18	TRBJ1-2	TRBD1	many	CASSPPSRGNYGYTF	TGTGCCAGCTCACCTCCGTCCAGGGGGAACTATGGCTACACCTTC
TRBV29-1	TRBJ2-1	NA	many	CSVDPQGSFYNEQFF	TGCAGCGTTGACCCACAGGGATCCTTCTACAATGAGCAGTTCTTC
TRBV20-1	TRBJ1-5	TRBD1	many	CSARSLDRGGQPQHF	TGCAGTGCTAGATCCTTGGACAGGGGAGGGCAGCCCCAGCATTTT
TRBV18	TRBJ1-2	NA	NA	CAGSRGQVEYCCTF	NA
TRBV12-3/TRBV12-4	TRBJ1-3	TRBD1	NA	CASRQTGVGNTIYF	TGTGCCAGCAGACAGACAGGGGTTGGAAACACCATATATTTT
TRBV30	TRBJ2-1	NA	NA	CASSLDGSGNNEQFF	TGTGCCTCCTCCCTCGACGGGAGTGGTAACAATGAGCAGTTCTTC
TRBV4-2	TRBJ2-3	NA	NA	CASSQDLELLGTDTQYF	TGTGCCAGCAGCCAAGACCTAGAGTTATTGGGGACAGATACGCAGTATTTT
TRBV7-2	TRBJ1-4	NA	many	CASSPRQSTNEKLFF	TGTGCCAGCAGCCCCCGACAGTCAACTAATGAAAAACTGTTTTTT
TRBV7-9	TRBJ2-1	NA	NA	CASSLEASHGQFF	TGTGCCAGCAGCTTAGAGGCGTCGCATGGGCAGTTCTTC
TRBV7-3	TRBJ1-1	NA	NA	CASSPAGGYTEAFF	TGTGCCAGCAGCCCCGCGGGGGGATACACTGAAGCTTTCTTT
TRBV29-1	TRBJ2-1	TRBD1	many	CAIRPGQGRNEQFF	TGCGCAATCCGGCCGGGACAGGGAAGGAATGAGCAGTTCTTC
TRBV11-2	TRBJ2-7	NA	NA	CASSLAGEGYEQYF	TGTGCCAGCAGCTTAGCGGGAGAGGGGTACGAGCAGTACTTC
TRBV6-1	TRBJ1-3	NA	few	CAMQDLVTIYF	TGCGCCATGCAAGATTTGGTCACCATATATTTT
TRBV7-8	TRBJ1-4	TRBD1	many	CASSLIRTGNEKLFF	TGTGCCAGCAGCTTAATTCGGACAGGGAATGAAAAACTGTTTTTT
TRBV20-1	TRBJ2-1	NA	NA	CSAELTERYNEQFF	TGCAGTGCTGAACTGACCGAACGCTACAATGAGCAGTTCTTC
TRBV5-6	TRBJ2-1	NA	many	CASSVYHEQFF	TGTGCCAGCAGCGTGTATCATGAGCAGTTCTTC
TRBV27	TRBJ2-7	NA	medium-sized	CASSLRVEPHYEQYF	TGTGCCAGCAGTTTGCGGGTGGAGCCACACTACGAGCAGTACTTC
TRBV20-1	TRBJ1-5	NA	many	CSASSGDSNQPQHF	TGCAGTGCTAGTTCTGGGGATAGCAATCAGCCCCAGCATTTT